Below, 6 T cell receptor beta chains from the same sample are listed, as sequenced in a study of CD8+CD57+ T cells in acquired aplastic anemia. Genomic DNA, serving as template, underwent TCR beta VDJ and CDR3 profiling. A single record per CDR3 protein comes from TCRdb applying MiXCR to the reads. In the table there are fewer than 200,000 distinct CDR3 sequences, about 48% of which are singletons. The sample comprised sorted CD4+, CD8+, or CD8+CD57+ T cells (not recorded which) from PBMCs. These receptors were obtained from a human donor in good health.

The rearrangement joins TRBV11-2 to TRBJ2-1; TRBD2 agrees at 9 bases. The CDR3 is 15 amino acids. Germline lookup yields CDR1 SGHAT and CDR2 FQNNGV. After removal of 5 bases from V and 12 bases from J, the junction contained 14 bases not matched to a gene. CDR3 in amino acids: CASSPFGAGGPGQFF. The CDR3 nucleotides are TGTGCCAGCAGCCCTTTTGGCGCGGGGGGGCCTGGGCAGTTCTTC.

The chain couples TRBV19 to TRBJ1-5; D ambiguous. CDR1 is LNHDA and CDR2 is SQIVND in the germline V gene (reference sequence). Trimming cost V 3 bases and J 5 bases, with 8 bases left between them. CDR3 length: 13 residues. CDR3 residues: CASSIPFYQPQHF. CDR3 sequence (DNA): TGTGCCAGTAGTATCCCCTTCTATCAGCCCCAGCATTTT.

This clonotype was seen more than once but under ten times. The chain links TRBV20-1 to TRBJ2-7, with 8 bases that match TRBD1. The V segment lost 6 bases and the J segment 5 bases; nucleotides outside the gene matches: 18. In germline, CDR1 is DFQATT, CDR2 SNEGSKA (reference sequence). CDR3 size: 16 residues. The chain's CDR3 is CSAPPLSGGLGHEQYF. The CDR3 DNA reads as TGCAGTGCACCTCCTTTGTCAGGGGGCTTAGGACACGAGCAGTACTTC.

This clonotype was detected many times. V is TRBV10-3 and J is TRBJ1-2; perhaps TRBD1 as D (5 bases). CDR1 and CDR2 (germline): ENHRY, SYGVKD. The CDR3 has 14 amino acids. V was clipped by 6 bases and J by 6 bases, with 17 bases between them. The DNA for the CDR3 is TGTGCCATCAGGGGACCCAGGGTTTCAGATGGCTACACCTTC. This translates into CAIRGPRVSDGYTF.

The J gene is TRBJ1-6, the V gene TRBV7-2; no reliable D call. There are 14 residues in the CDR3. Germline lookup yields CDR1 SGHTA and CDR2 FQGNSA. Trimming pared 0 bases from V and 7 bases from J, leaving 7 bases between. The CDR3 reads CASSLAGVNSPLHF. CDR3 sequence (DNA): TGTGCCAGCAGCTTAGCTGGGGTAAATTCACCCCTCCACTTT.

Note on this clonotype: Compared with germline, one end of the junction differs, possibly owing to a read error. V gene TRBV14 combines with J gene TRBJ2-1; 8 positions match TRBD1. The CDR3 has 14 residues. The germline V gene has CDR1 SGHDN and CDR2 FVKESK. The DNA for the CDR3 is TGTGCCAGCTCACCAGGGGGCTCCTACAATGAGCAGTCCTTC. Its translation: CASSPGGSYNEQSF.